This T cell receptor beta chain was recovered during a study of cytomegalovirus exposure and HLA in healthy donors. CDR1 and CDR2 (germline): MGHRA, YSYEKL. Trimming took 2 bases from V and 2 from J, leaving 10 bases between them. This CDR3 comprises 15 residues. PCR was performed using 60 Vbeta and 13 Jbeta primers. TCRdb keeps only in-frame clones here, not all; method: immunoSEQ multiplex PCR. The sample lists about 130,000 clones, about 82% seen once, with 4.8% in the top ten. The sequencing input was PBMCs. This clonotype was obtained from a man in his thirties or forties in good health. V usage is TRBV4-1 and J usage is TRBJ1-3; a possible D gene is TRBD1 (5 bases). CDR3 bases: TGCGCCAGCAGCCAACCCTCAGGGACTGGAAACACCATATATTTT. It encodes CASSQPSGTGNTIYF.